A single sample gave rise to the 30 T cell receptor beta chains below, sequenced in a study of T-cell memory formation after mild COVID-19. TCRdb ran MiXCR on the 5' RACE reads and lists one entry per CDR3 protein. The table includes hundreds of thousands of distinct CDR3 sequences, approximately 15% detected once. Material for sequencing was PBMCs or a T cell subset sorted from them (not recorded which). The receptor set was obtained from a man aged 18-30 years who had mild COVID-19 (a few samples of this study predate the infection). Cell type and time point are not known.

The table lists this clonotype with a few counts. This chain connects TRBV7-9 to TRBJ1-5; perhaps TRBD1 as D (5 bases). V was clipped by 1 base and J by 8 bases, with 12 bases between them. The CDR3 length is 14 residues. Looked up from germline, CDR1 is SEHNR and CDR2 is FQNEAQ (reference sequence). The CDR3 loop is CASSLGGSGEPQHF. In DNA form, the CDR3 reads TGTGCCAGCAGCTTAGGGGGATCGGGGGAGCCCCAGCATTTT.

The gene calls are TRBV6-5 and TRBJ1-5, with 7 bases that match TRBD1. Unmatched junction bases numbered 3, after V lost 2 bases and J lost 5 bases. The V gene's germline CDR1 is MNHEY and CDR2 SVGAGI. The CDR3 is made up of 14 amino acids. The CDR3 here is CASSYDRAHQPQHF. The CDR3 DNA reads TGTGCCAGCAGTTACGACAGGGCGCATCAGCCCCAGCATTTT.

The CDR3 protein is CASSYSAGDYEQYV. DNA for the CDR3: TGTGCCAGCAGTTACTCCGCAGGGGACTACGAGCAGTACGTC. The chain joins TRBV6-5 to TRBJ2-7, with D perhaps matching TRBD1 (6 bases). Germline CDR1 MNHEY, CDR2 SVGAGI. V shed 0 bases and J shed 3 bases, with 9 bases lying between them. This CDR3 has 14 amino acids.

A few counts support this clonotype. The chain joins TRBV2 to TRBJ2-1; D is unresolved. The CDR3 extends over 13 amino acids. Germline V gene lookup returns CDR1 SNHLY and CDR2 FYNNEI. Trimming stripped 2 bases from V and 4 bases from J, with 6 bases between. CDR3 nucleotides: TGTGCCAGCAGTGAAAGCCAGTACAATGAGCAGTTCTTC. It specifies CASSESQYNEQFF.

This clonotype was recorded only once. The chain recombines TRBV4-1 with TRBJ2-1, with D tentatively TRBD2 (6 bases). This CDR3 is 15 amino acids long. Looked up from germline, CDR1 is MGHRA and CDR2 is YSYEKL. V dropped 7 bases and J dropped 0 bases, with 13 bases sitting between them. The CDR3 here is CASKPAGYSYNEQFF. The CDR3 coding sequence is TGCGCCAGCAAACCGGCGGGGTACTCCTACAATGAGCAGTTCTTC.

A single count supports this clonotype. The chain combines TRBV7-9 with TRBJ1-2, with TRBD1 identical over 8 bases. The germline V gene has CDR1 SEHNR and CDR2 FQNEAQ (reference sequence). The CDR3 runs 18 residues. With V trimmed by 4 bases and J by 5 bases, 18 bases remained unmatched. In DNA form, the CDR3 reads TGTGCCAGCAGCTCCCGACCGGACAGGGTTCAAGATGATTATGGCTACACCTTC. The encoded protein is CASSSRPDRVQDDYGYTF.

In this sample, this clonotype turned up many times. This rearrangement joins TRBV20-1 to TRBJ2-5, with D possibly TRBD2 on 6 matching bases. The CDR3 loop spans 14 amino acids. Germline V gene sequence: CDR1 DFQATT, CDR2 SNEGSKA (reference sequence). V lost 1 base and J lost 0, with 9 bases in between. This CDR3 is CSARGGLDQETQYF. DNA for the CDR3: TGCAGTGCTAGAGGGGGACTCGACCAAGAGACCCAGTACTTC.

This clonotype has only a few counts. This chain links TRBV5-1 with TRBJ1-1, with D perhaps matching TRBD1 (6 bases). Germline V gene data show CDR1 as SGHRS and CDR2 as YFSETQ. V lost 4 bases to trimming and J lost 1 base, with 17 bases between them. The CDR3 consists of 16 residues. CDR3 sequence reads: CASSEPRLGANTEAFF. For the CDR3, the DNA is TGCGCCAGCAGCGAGCCCAGGTTGGGGGCGAACACTGAAGCTTTCTTT. The complete variable domain, with remaining parts taken from reference TRBV5-1 and TRBJ1-1, reads KAGVTQTPRYLIKTRGQQVTLSCSPISGHRSVSWYQQTPGQGLQFLFEYFSETQRNKGNFPGRFSGRQFSNSRSEMNVSTLELGDSALYLCASSEPRLGANTEAFFGQGTRLTVV.

This clonotype was recorded many times. J is TRBJ2-1 and V is TRBV6-5, with D unclear. Looked up from germline, CDR1 is MNHEY and CDR2 is SVGAGI. Trimming removed 0 bases at V and 7 bases at J, with 22 bases between. The CDR3 has 18 residues. The CDR3 sequence: CASSYSKYAATYGNEQFF. CDR3 nucleotides: TGTGCCAGCAGTTACTCGAAATATGCGGCTACCTATGGAAATGAGCAGTTCTTC.

The rearrangement uses TRBV7-9 and TRBJ2-1, with 10 bases identical to TRBD2. The CDR3 has 15 residues. Trimming cost V 4 bases and J 12 bases; bases outside gene matches: 12. The germline V gene encodes CDR1 SEHNR and CDR2 FQNEAQ (reference sequence). CDR3 amino acids: CASSSFRERGGRQFF. The DNA for the CDR3 is TGTGCCAGCAGCTCGTTTCGTGAGCGGGGGGGCCGGCAGTTCTTC.

The chain employs TRBV5-6 and TRBJ2-2, with D possibly being TRBD1 (6 bases). In germline, CDR1 is SGHDT, CDR2 YYEEEE. Trimming pared 4 bases from V and 1 base from J, leaving 14 bases between. The CDR3 loop spans 16 amino acids. This CDR3 reads CASSPLRGLNTGELFF. The CDR3 bases are TGTGCCAGCAGCCCCCTTAGGGGGTTGAACACCGGGGAGCTGTTTTTT.

The chain links TRBV30 to TRBJ2-5; 9 nucleotides match TRBD1. Matching the DNA end better, TRBJ2-1 makes the J call doubtful. The CDR3 is 16 residues long. The V gene's germline CDR1 is GTSNPN and CDR2 SVGIG (reference sequence). In DNA, the CDR3 is TGTGCCTGGAGTACTGGGGACAGGGTGCGGTACAATGAGCAGTTCTTC. It is translated as CAWSTGDRVRYNEQFF.

The chain carries TRBV7-9 and TRBJ2-3; D remains unclear. Trimming removed 1 base from V and 1 base from J, with 15 bases in between. CDR1 SEHNR and CDR2 FQNEAQ come from the germline V gene (reference sequence). The CDR3 totals 17 residues. The CDR3: CASSLVDPTAGTDTQYF. CDR3 nucleotide sequence: TGTGCCAGCAGCTTAGTGGACCCCACAGCCGGCACAGATACGCAGTATTTT.

The J gene is TRBJ2-7, the V gene TRBV4-2; D is ambiguous. The CDR3 is made up of 11 amino acids. Germline V lookup: CDR1 LGHNA, CDR2 YNFKEQ. V was trimmed by 0 bases and J by 4 bases, leaving 1 base between them. The CDR3 loop is CASSQEYEQYV. Here the CDR3 DNA reads TGTGCCAGCAGCCAAGAATACGAGCAGTACGTC.

This sequence joins TRBV28 and TRBJ1-1, with a tentative D call TRBD1 (5 bases). Germline V CDR1 and CDR2: MDHEN, SYDVKM. This CDR3 contains 16 residues. V shed 6 bases and J shed 0 bases, with 17 bases lying between them. The DNA of the CDR3 is TGTGCCAGCAGGACACCGAAACCGACAGTGAACACTGAAGCTTTCTTT. It codes for CASRTPKPTVNTEAFF. Looking up the rest from reference TRBV28 and TRBJ1-1 gives the full variable domain: DVKVTQSSRYLVKRTGEKVFLECVQDMDHENMFWYRQDPGLGLRLIYFSYDVKMKEKGDIPEGYSVSREKKERFSLILESASTNQTSMYLCASRTPKPTVNTEAFFGQGTRLTVV.

This clonotype has ten or more counts. The chain employs TRBV5-1 and TRBJ2-1, with a weak D call TRBD2 (6 bases). Germline V gene data show CDR1 as SGHRS and CDR2 as YFSETQ. Trimming left V 0 bases short and J 3 bases short, with 13 bases between. This CDR3 spans 16 amino acids. The CDR3 DNA reads as TGCGCCAGCAGCTTGGGCGGGGCTCCCGTCTACAATGAGCAGTTCTTC. It yields the protein CASSLGGAPVYNEQFF.

V usage is TRBV7-3 and J usage is TRBJ1-1; D is unresolved. Between the trimmed V and J ends, which lost 5 bases and 3 bases, there was a span of 13 bases. The CDR3 sequence is 14 residues long. Germline values: CDR1 SGHTA, CDR2 FQGTGA. The CDR3 region has the DNA TGTGCCAGCAGCCTAGGGCTTGCGGACACTGAAGCTTTCTTT. Its protein product is CASSLGLADTEAFF.

This clonotype has a handful of counts. CDR3 residues: CASSLSRGGRNEQFF. The CDR3 DNA is TGTGCCAGCAGCCTTAGTCGCGGGGGGAGGAATGAGCAGTTCTTC. The chain joins TRBV7-3 to TRBJ2-1, with 8 bases matching TRBD2. The germline V gene encodes CDR1 SGHTA and CDR2 FQGTGA. V shed 5 bases, J shed 7 bases, and the junction held 10 bases outside the gene matches. This CDR3 is 15 amino acids long.

This clonotype has more than one count but fewer than ten. The V call is TRBV20-1, the J call TRBJ1-5, with D perhaps TRBD1 (5 bases). Germline assignment: CDR1 DFQATT and CDR2 SNEGSKA (reference sequence). V lost 1 base to trimming and J lost 2 bases, with 12 bases between them. The CDR3 sequence is 15 residues long. The CDR3 region is CSARAQGAGNQPQHF. Written as DNA, the CDR3 is TGCAGTGCTAGAGCCCAGGGTGCCGGCAATCAGCCCCAGCATTTT.

In its sample, this clonotype was seen a few times. This chain uses TRBV20-1 with TRBJ1-1, with D hard to call. V gave up 6 bases and J gave up 0 bases, with 5 bases separating them. The germline CDR1 and CDR2 sequences are DFQATT and SNEGSKA (reference sequence). The CDR3 is 11 amino acids. Here the CDR3 reads CSAELNTEAFF. The CDR3 DNA follows: TGCAGTGCCGAACTGAACACTGAAGCTTTCTTT.

The chain uses TRBV12-3 or TRBV12-4 and TRBJ2-7, with D perhaps TRBD1 or TRBD2 (5 bases each). This CDR3 comprises 12 residues. V lost 2 bases, J lost 12 bases, and 14 bases lay in between. The CDR3 loop is CASSLRGPRMYF. The DNA of the CDR3 is TGTGCCAGCAGTTTACGGGGACCGAGGATGTACTTC.

This chain uses TRBV7-2 with TRBJ2-3; D ambiguous. The V end lost 5 bases, the J end lost 0 bases, and 15 bases lay between the germline ends. CDR3 length equals 16 residues. Germline values: CDR1 SGHTA, CDR2 FQGNSA. CDR3 sequence reads: CASSIKAGSSTDTQYF. In DNA form, the CDR3 reads TGTGCCAGCAGCATAAAAGCCGGTTCTAGCACAGATACGCAGTATTTT.

In this sample, this clonotype turned up many times. This chain connects TRBV18 to TRBJ2-3, with 9 nucleotides matching TRBD2. This CDR3 has 16 residues. Germline V gene lookup returns CDR1 KGHSH and CDR2 LQKENI. The J segment lost 0 bases and the V segment lost 6 bases, leaving 7 bases of the junction unmatched. The CDR3 sequence is CASSPILAGSTDTQYF. The CDR3 nucleotides are TGTGCCAGCTCGCCTATACTAGCGGGCAGCACAGATACGCAGTATTTT.

This clonotype has only a few counts. The chain joins TRBV6-2 or TRBV6-3 to TRBJ1-1; D is uncertain. The V and J ends lost 7 bases and 7 bases respectively, with 13 bases between them. The CDR3 is 12 amino acids. Germline V gene sequence: CDR1 MNHEY, CDR2 SVGEGT. The CDR3, as DNA: TGTGCCAGCACCCCGGGTCTGGGTGAAGCTTTCTTT. It is translated as CASTPGLGEAFF.

The rearrangement joins TRBV5-6 to TRBJ2-7; 9 bases align to TRBD1. Trimming removed 4 bases from V and 3 bases from J; junction bases left unmatched: 8. Germline V gives CDR1 SGHDT, CDR2 YYEEEE. The CDR3 runs 15 residues. CDR3 nucleotides: TGTGCCAGCAGCAGCGGGACAGGGACCTTCTACGAGCAGTACTTC. It specifies CASSSGTGTFYEQYF.

This clonotype appeared a few times. This sequence joins TRBV7-2 and TRBJ2-1; 11 positions match TRBD2. J was trimmed by 8 bases and V by 5 bases; bases with no gene match: 8. Germline V CDR1 and CDR2: SGHTA, FQGNSA. There are 15 residues in the CDR3. The CDR3 loop reads CASSPPGLAVDEQFF. CDR3 coding DNA: TGTGCCAGCAGCCCCCCGGGACTAGCGGTCGATGAGCAGTTCTTC.

This clonotype was picked up a small number of times. J is TRBJ1-1 and V is TRBV28; tentatively, D is TRBD1 (6 bases). Looked up from germline, CDR1 is MDHEN and CDR2 is SYDVKM. Trimming pared 5 bases from V and 8 bases from J, leaving 12 bases between. The CDR3 contains 12 residues. CDR3 in DNA: TGTGCCAGCAGTCCACGAGGACAGGAAGCTTTCTTT. Its translation: CASSPRGQEAFF. The whole variable domain, remainder taken from reference TRBV28 and TRBJ1-1, is DVKVTQSSRYLVKRTGEKVFLECVQDMDHENMFWYRQDPGLGLRLIYFSYDVKMKEKGDIPEGYSVSREKKERFSLILESASTNQTSMYLCASSPRGQEAFFGQGTRLTVV.

This clonotype occurred many times. The chain combines TRBV6-2 or TRBV6-3 with TRBJ2-3; D may be TRBD1 (5 bases). The CDR3 has 17 residues. V lost 7 bases and J lost 5, with 25 bases in between. The germline gives CDR1 MNHEY, CDR2 SVGEGT. CDR3: CASIPPQGTDTGDTQYF. DNA for the CDR3: TGTGCCAGCATTCCGCCCCAGGGTACCGACACAGGAGATACGCAGTATTTT.

The V call is TRBV14, the J call TRBJ2-7; TRBD1 matches 9 bases. CDR1 and CDR2 (germline): SGHDN, FVKESK. The CDR3 extends over 15 amino acids. The J segment lost 4 bases and the V segment lost 5 bases, leaving 9 bases of the junction unmatched. CDR3 amino acids: CASSFRTGVSYEQYF. The CDR3 DNA reads as TGTGCCAGCAGCTTCCGGACAGGGGTTTCGTACGAGCAGTACTTC. The whole variable domain, filled in from reference TRBV14 and TRBJ2-7, reads EAGVTQFPSHSVIEKGQTVTLRCDPISGHDNLYWYRRVMGKEIKFLLHFVKESKQDESGMPNNRFLAERTGGTYSTLKVQPAELEDSGVYFCASSFRTGVSYEQYFGPGTRLTVT.

This clonotype was detected a few times. The V gene is TRBV20-1, the J gene TRBJ1-5; tentatively, D is TRBD1 (6 bases). V shed 2 bases and J shed 4 bases, with 12 bases lying between them. Germline V lookup: CDR1 DFQATT, CDR2 SNEGSKA (reference sequence). The CDR3 extends over 14 amino acids. The CDR3 bases are TGCAGTGCTAGAACGGGGGCAGGGAATCAGCCCCAGCATTTT. Protein product: CSARTGAGNQPQHF.